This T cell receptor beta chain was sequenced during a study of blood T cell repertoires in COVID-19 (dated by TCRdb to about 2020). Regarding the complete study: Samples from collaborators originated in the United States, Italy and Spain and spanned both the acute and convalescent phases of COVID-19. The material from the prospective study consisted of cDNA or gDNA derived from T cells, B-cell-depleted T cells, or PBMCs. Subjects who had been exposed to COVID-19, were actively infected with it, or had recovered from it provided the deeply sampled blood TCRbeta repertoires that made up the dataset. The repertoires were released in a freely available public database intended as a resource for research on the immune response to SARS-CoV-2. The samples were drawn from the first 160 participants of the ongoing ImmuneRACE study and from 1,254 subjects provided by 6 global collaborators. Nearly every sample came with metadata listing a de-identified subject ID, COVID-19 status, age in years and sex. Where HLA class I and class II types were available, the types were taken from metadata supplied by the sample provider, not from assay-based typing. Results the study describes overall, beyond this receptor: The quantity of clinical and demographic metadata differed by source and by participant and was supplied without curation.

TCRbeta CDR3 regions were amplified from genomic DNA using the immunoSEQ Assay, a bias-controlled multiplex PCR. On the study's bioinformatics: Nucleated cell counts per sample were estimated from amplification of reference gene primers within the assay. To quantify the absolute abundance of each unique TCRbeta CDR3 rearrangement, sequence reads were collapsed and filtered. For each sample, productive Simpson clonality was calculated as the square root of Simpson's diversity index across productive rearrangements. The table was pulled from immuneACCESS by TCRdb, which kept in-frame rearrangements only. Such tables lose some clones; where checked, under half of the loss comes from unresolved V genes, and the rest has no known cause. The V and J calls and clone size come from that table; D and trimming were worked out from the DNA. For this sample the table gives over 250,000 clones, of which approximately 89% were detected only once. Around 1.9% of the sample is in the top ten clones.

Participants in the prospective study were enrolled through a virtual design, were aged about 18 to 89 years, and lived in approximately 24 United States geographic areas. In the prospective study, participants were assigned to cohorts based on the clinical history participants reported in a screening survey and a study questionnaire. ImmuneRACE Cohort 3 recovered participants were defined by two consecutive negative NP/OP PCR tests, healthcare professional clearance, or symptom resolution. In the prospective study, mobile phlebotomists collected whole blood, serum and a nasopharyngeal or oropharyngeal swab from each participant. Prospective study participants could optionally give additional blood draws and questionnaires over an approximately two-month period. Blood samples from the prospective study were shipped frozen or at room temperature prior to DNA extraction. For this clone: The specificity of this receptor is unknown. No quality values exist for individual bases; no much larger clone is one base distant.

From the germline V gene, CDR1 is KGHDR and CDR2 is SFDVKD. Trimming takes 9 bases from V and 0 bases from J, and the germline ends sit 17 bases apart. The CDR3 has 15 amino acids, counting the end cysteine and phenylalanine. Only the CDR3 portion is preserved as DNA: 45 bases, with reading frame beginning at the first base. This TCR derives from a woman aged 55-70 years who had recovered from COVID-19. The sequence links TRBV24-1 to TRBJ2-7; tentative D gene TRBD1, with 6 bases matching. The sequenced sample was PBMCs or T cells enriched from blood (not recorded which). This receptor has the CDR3 CATGGGLRSSYEQYF. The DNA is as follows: TGTGCCACCGGGGGCGGACTGAGGAGCTCCTACGAGCAGTACTTC.